This T cell receptor (beta chain) was found in a study of OX40 agonist ivuxolimab in advanced cancers. Assay used: immunoSEQ multiplex PCR; TCRdb lists only in-frame clones, some missing. The sample records around 50,000 clones, 85% to 90% being singletons. V gave up 0 bases and J gave up 3 bases, with 9 bases separating them. The V gene's germline CDR1 is LNHDA and CDR2 SQIVND (reference sequence). The CDR3 has 15 amino acids. The sequencing here drew on CD4+ or CD8+ T cells sorted from blood, taken in a trial of the OX40 agonist ivuxolimab. The receptor comes from an adult with an advanced solid tumor such as melanoma, head and neck, liver or kidney cancer. This chain uses TRBV19 with TRBJ1-5; D is undetermined. The CDR3 spells CASSIDPTYNQPQHF. In DNA form, the CDR3 reads TGTGCCAGTAGTATAGACCCGACTTACAATCAGCCCCAGCATTTT.